A selection of T cell receptor beta chains follows, all from one sample in a study of CD8 T cells in ankylosing spondylitis. TCRdb fed the 5' RACE reads into MiXCR, producing one record per CDR3 protein. This table holds fewer than 500,000 distinct CDR3 sequences, 20% to 25% found once. The sequencing sample was made of blood, either unsorted or a sorted T cell fraction (not recorded which). These TCRs come from a male donor with ankylosing spondylitis. The CDR3 runs from the conserved cysteine through the conserved F or W. A D gene is named only where the DNA matches it firmly. Only part of the rows carry a size: once, few, many, or a class if the clone is expanded.

d_call cdr3_length j_call clone_size v_call cdr3_nt cdr3_aa
- 15 TRBJ1-5 - TRBV7-8 TGTGCCAGCAGCTTAACGACAGTTACTTATCAGCCCCAGCATTTT CASSLTTVTYQPQHF
- 14 TRBJ2-7 - TRBV7-2 TGTGCCAGCAGCTCCAGAAGCGGGTCTGTCGAGCAGTACTTC CASSSRSGSVEQYF
- 15 TRBJ1-1 - TRBV15 TGTGCCACCAGCAGAGATGTCGGAGAACACACTGAAGCTTTCTTT CATSRDVGEHTEAFF
- 15 TRBJ2-2 few TRBV6-2/TRBV6-3 TGTGCCAGCAGTTACTCAGTGGCCTCCCAAGGGGAGCTGTTTTTT CASSYSVASQGELFF
- 12 TRBJ1-3 - TRBV12-3/TRBV12-4 TGTGCCAGCCTCACAACTGGAAACACCATATATTTT CASLTTGNTIYF
- 13 TRBJ2-7 few TRBV5-1 TGCGCCAGCAGCGTTGCTTGGGGAGGAGAGCAGTACTTC CASSVAWGGEQYF
TRBD2 15 TRBJ2-1 few TRBV7-9 TGTGCCAGCAGCTTGGAAGGGAGGGCCTCAGATGAGCAGTTCTTC CASSLEGRASDEQFF
- 16 TRBJ2-3 once TRBV9 TGTGCCAGCAGCGTAGCCCAAGGGGAGAAGGCAGATACGCAGTATTTT CASSVAQGEKADTQYF
- 12 TRBJ1-2 - TRBV27 TGTGCCAGCAGTTTATCAGGGTCGGGCTACACCTTC CASSLSGSGYTF
- 15 TRBJ2-5 - TRBV11-3 TGTGCCAGCAGCTTAGCGAGGGGACACCAAGAGACCCAGTACTTC CASSLARGHQETQYF
- 14 TRBJ1-5 few TRBV6-5 TGTGCCAGCAGTTACTTAGCCGGGGTGGGGCCCCAGCATTTT CASSYLAGVGPQHF
- 15 TRBJ2-1 few TRBV29-1 TGCAGCGTTGAAGGCCCCTTTGACCGAGACAATGAGCAGTTCTTC CSVEGPFDRDNEQFF
- 13 TRBJ2-5 - TRBV20-1 TGCAGTGCCCTCCCTGAAGTGCAAGAGACCCAGTACTTC CSALPEVQETQYF
TRBD1 16 TRBJ1-2 - TRBV7-8 TGTGCCAGCAGCCACCGACCCGACAGGGGGCGTTTGGGCTACACCTTC CASSHRPDRGRLGYTF
TRBD2 12 TRBJ2-7 - TRBV6-2/TRBV6-3 TGTGCCAGCAGTTCGACTAGCGCCGAGCAGTACTTC CASSSTSAEQYF
TRBD2 14 TRBJ2-5 few TRBV5-4 TGTGCCAGCAGTCCCCCGGGGGGACTGGAGACCCAGTACTTC CASSPPGGLETQYF
- 14 TRBJ1-2 many TRBV14 TGTGCCAGCAGCCACGATACAGCGGCCCATGGCTACACCTTC CASSHDTAAHGYTF
- 14 TRBJ2-3 many TRBV7-9 TGTGCCAGCAGCCAGCCGGGTAGCACAGATACGCAGTATTTT CASSQPGSTDTQYF
- 15 TRBJ2-5 - TRBV11-3 TGTGCCAGCAGCTTAATCGTGTCAGGACAAGAGACCCAGTACTTC CASSLIVSGQETQYF
- 15 TRBJ2-1 few TRBV5-1 TGCGCCAGCAGCTTGTGGACTACCATCTCTAATGAGCAGTTCTTC CASSLWTTISNEQFF
- 13 TRBJ2-1 - TRBV12-3/TRBV12-4 TGTGCCAGCAGTAGAAGGTCCGACAATGAGCAGTTCTTC CASSRRSDNEQFF
TRBD1 15 TRBJ1-1 many TRBV6-1 TGTGCCAGCAGTGAAGGGATACCGGGACAGATTGAAGCTTTCTTT CASSEGIPGQIEAFF
TRBD1 16 TRBJ1-1 - TRBV9 TGTGCCAGCAGCCTAGGGCTTGGACAGGGTGGGACTGAAGCTTTCTTT CASSLGLGQGGTEAFF
- 14 TRBJ2-5 - TRBV12-3/TRBV12-4 TGTGCCAGCAGTTTTGAAGGAATGGGGCAGACCCAGTACTTC CASSFEGMGQTQYF
- 17 TRBJ2-5 - TRBV7-9 TGTGCCAGCAGCCCCCGGGGACAAGTGGGAGCCGGAGAGACCCAGTACTTC CASSPRGQVGAGETQYF
TRBD1 14 TRBJ1-2 many TRBV4-1 TGCGCCAGCAGCCAAGTAGGGACAGGCTATGGCTACACCTTC CASSQVGTGYGYTF
- 13 TRBJ1-2 few TRBV29-1 TGCAGCGTTGAGAGGGAGGCCTCGTATGGCTACACCTTC CSVEREASYGYTF
TRBD1 14 TRBJ1-5 few TRBV25-1 TGTGCCAGCAGTGAATTAGGGGGCTGGCAGCCCCAGCATTTT CASSELGGWQPQHF
- 13 TRBJ2-5 - TRBV24-1 TGTGCCACCAGTGCGGGGAACCAAGAGACCCAGTACTTC CATSAGNQETQYF
TRBD2 13 TRBJ2-1 - TRBV10-3 TGTGCCATCAGTGGTCTAGCGGGAGGGGAGCAGTTCTTC CAISGLAGGEQFF
TRBD2 16 TRBJ2-5 - TRBV24-1 TGTGCCACCAGTGATTTCGGCCGCAGCGGGGAAGAGACCCAGTACTTC CATSDFGRSGEETQYF
TRBD1 18 TRBJ2-3 - TRBV4-2 TGTGCCAGCAGCCAAGAACCGTCGGGACAGGGGCTTCCAGATACGCAGTATTTT CASSQEPSGQGLPDTQYF